A selection of T cell receptor beta chains follows, all from one sample in a study of identifying expanded T cells in peripheral blood. The method was immunoSEQ multiplex PCR; TCRdb's version includes in-frame clones alone and lacks a portion of them. The sample shows tens of thousands of clones, roughly 90% of them seen only once. Material for sequencing was blood. Receptors originate from a person between 18 and 69 years old in good health. Both conserved end residues are part of each CDR3. The D gene is left open where the match is weak. For some rows the clone size is stated as once, few or many, or as a class when expanded; others skip it.

J gene: TRBJ2-2
V gene: TRBV6-5
clone size: NA
D gene: TRBD2
CDR3 DNA: TGTGCCAGCAGTTGGCCGGGACTAGCGGGGCCCGGGGAGCTGTTTTTT
CDR3 protein: CASSWPGLAGPGELFF

J gene: TRBJ1-1
V gene: TRBV7-9
clone size: NA
D gene: NA
CDR3 DNA: TGTGCCAGCAGCCGGGAAGCTGAAGCTTTCTTT
CDR3 protein: CASSREAEAFF

J gene: TRBJ2-7
V gene: TRBV18
clone size: NA
D gene: TRBD1
CDR3 DNA: TGTGCCAGCTCGGGACAGGGGTCGTACGAGCAGTACTTC
CDR3 protein: CASSGQGSYEQYF

J gene: TRBJ1-2
V gene: TRBV29-1
clone size: NA
D gene: NA
CDR3 DNA: TGCAGCGTTGGGACTCACACCAACACCTATGGCTACACCTTC
CDR3 protein: CSVGTHTNTYGYTF

J gene: TRBJ2-3
V gene: TRBV7-9
clone size: NA
D gene: NA
CDR3 DNA: TGTGCCAGCAGCTTGGGACCGTCAGATACGCAGTATTTT
CDR3 protein: CASSLGPSDTQYF

J gene: TRBJ2-3
V gene: TRBV7-8
clone size: NA
D gene: TRBD1
CDR3 DNA: TGTGCCAGCAGCTTGCCCGGGACAGGGACTAGCACAGATACGCAGTATTTT
CDR3 protein: CASSLPGTGTSTDTQYF

J gene: TRBJ2-1
V gene: TRBV11-3
clone size: NA
D gene: NA
CDR3 DNA: TGTGCCAGCAGCGAGGCCGGTGCCTACAATGAGCAGTTCTTC
CDR3 protein: CASSEAGAYNEQFF

J gene: TRBJ2-1
V gene: TRBV5-4
clone size: few
D gene: NA
CDR3 DNA: TGTGCCAGCAGCTTTGGGGCAGAGGGCGAGCAGTTCTTC
CDR3 protein: CASSFGAEGEQFF

J gene: TRBJ1-1
V gene: TRBV9
clone size: NA
D gene: TRBD1
CDR3 DNA: TGTGCCAGCAGTGCAACAGGGGGCGCAGAATGGAACACTGAAGCTTTCTTT
CDR3 protein: CASSATGGAEWNTEAFF

J gene: TRBJ1-5
V gene: TRBV19
clone size: NA
D gene: NA
CDR3 DNA: TGTGCCAGTAGTATTTTCACAGTGGGCAATCAGCCCCAGCATTTT
CDR3 protein: CASSIFTVGNQPQHF

J gene: TRBJ2-7
V gene: TRBV9
clone size: NA
D gene: TRBD2
CDR3 DNA: TGTGCCAGCAACGGGGGGTCTAACGAGCAGTACTTC
CDR3 protein: CASNGGSNEQYF

J gene: TRBJ1-1
V gene: TRBV6-1
clone size: few
D gene: NA
CDR3 DNA: TGTGCCAGCAAACCGGGACTCAAGAACACTGAAGCTTTCTTT
CDR3 protein: CASKPGLKNTEAFF

J gene: TRBJ2-7
V gene: TRBV27
clone size: few
D gene: TRBD1
CDR3 DNA: TGTGCCAGCAGTTTAGGGACAGGGGCCTACGAGCAGTACTTC
CDR3 protein: CASSLGTGAYEQYF

J gene: TRBJ1-3
V gene: TRBV29-1
clone size: NA
D gene: NA
CDR3 DNA: TGCAGCGTTAATATTGGAAACACCATATATTTT
CDR3 protein: CSVNIGNTIYF

J gene: TRBJ2-1
V gene: TRBV15
clone size: NA
D gene: TRBD2
CDR3 DNA: TGTGCCACCAGCAGGGGTTACCCCGGACTAGCGGGAGGCAATGAGCAGTTCTTC
CDR3 protein: CATSRGYPGLAGGNEQFF

J gene: TRBJ2-5
V gene: TRBV19
clone size: few
D gene: TRBD2
CDR3 DNA: TGTGCCAGTAGTAGGCCGGGAGGGGAGACCCAGTACTTC
CDR3 protein: CASSRPGGETQYF

J gene: TRBJ1-5
V gene: TRBV19
clone size: NA
D gene: NA
CDR3 DNA: TGTGCCAGTAGTACCGAACTCAATCAGCCCCAGCATTTT
CDR3 protein: CASSTELNQPQHF

J gene: TRBJ1-4
V gene: TRBV7-2
clone size: NA
D gene: NA
CDR3 DNA: TGTGCCAGCAGCCCGTTTGGTCGGGACGGTCATGAAAAACTGTTTTTT
CDR3 protein: CASSPFGRDGHEKLFF

J gene: TRBJ2-1
V gene: TRBV7-6
clone size: NA
D gene: TRBD2
CDR3 DNA: TGTGCCAGCAGCTTAGGGAGGCGCGGGAGGCCTACTAATGAGCAGTTCTTC
CDR3 protein: CASSLGRRGRPTNEQFF

J gene: TRBJ1-5
V gene: TRBV10-1
clone size: few
D gene: TRBD1
CDR3 DNA: TGCGCCAGCAGTCCACAGGGGTGGAATCAGCCCCAGCATTTT
CDR3 protein: CASSPQGWNQPQHF

J gene: TRBJ2-1
V gene: TRBV4-1
clone size: NA
D gene: NA
CDR3 DNA: TGCGCCAGCAGCCAATCCTCCGGGACCGGCTCCTACAATGAGCAGTTCTTC
CDR3 protein: CASSQSSGTGSYNEQFF

J gene: TRBJ1-1
V gene: TRBV10-3
clone size: NA
D gene: NA
CDR3 DNA: TGTGCCATCGGAAAGACAGTCCCACAGGGGAACACTGAAGCTTTCTTT
CDR3 protein: CAIGKTVPQGNTEAFF

J gene: TRBJ1-2
V gene: TRBV19
clone size: NA
D gene: NA
CDR3 DNA: TGTGCCAGTACAACGTCCGCGGGTGGCTACACCTTC
CDR3 protein: CASTTSAGGYTF

J gene: TRBJ2-1
V gene: TRBV6-5
clone size: NA
D gene: TRBD1
CDR3 DNA: TGTGCCAGCAGTCAGGGACAGATGGAATACAATGAGCAGTTCTTC
CDR3 protein: CASSQGQMEYNEQFF

J gene: TRBJ1-3
V gene: TRBV4-1
clone size: NA
D gene: TRBD1
CDR3 DNA: TGCGCCAGCAGCCGCTCGGGACAGAGCTCTGGAAACACCATATATTTT
CDR3 protein: CASSRSGQSSGNTIYF

J gene: TRBJ2-6
V gene: TRBV2
clone size: NA
D gene: NA
CDR3 DNA: TGTGCCAGCAGTCACCGCAATTACCGACAAAGTCGGGCCAACGTCCTGACTTTC
CDR3 protein: CASSHRNYRQSRANVLTF